One sample yielded the 22 T cell receptor beta chains listed below, sequenced in a study of T cell responses to AZD1222 COVID-19 vaccine. TCRdb's table, derived via immunoSEQ multiplex PCR, lists solely in-frame clones and lacks some. The table has 150,000 to 200,000 clones, 85% to 95% seen once. The sequences come from peripheral blood, collected 28 days after the second AZD1222 dose. These receptors originate from an adult who received the AZD1222 COVID-19 vaccine.

The CDR3 sequence is CASSFIARGSSNQPQHF. The CDR3 region has the DNA TGTGCCAGCAGTTTCATCGCCAGGGGGTCTAGCAATCAGCCCCAGCATTTT. This chain connects TRBV28 to TRBJ1-5, with 7 bases aligning to TRBD1. Germline lookup yields CDR1 MDHEN and CDR2 SYDVKM. J lost 0 bases, V lost 3 bases, and 8 bases had no gene match. The CDR3 sequence is 17 residues long.

DNA of the CDR3: TGTGCCAGCAGTTCCCGGTCGGACACTGAAGCTTTCTTT. Translated: CASSSRSDTEAFF. The chain couples TRBV12-3 or TRBV12-4 to TRBJ1-1; D remains ambiguous. This CDR3 is 13 amino acids long. V was clipped by 4 bases and J by 3 bases, with 9 bases between them.

The genes are TRBV21-1 and TRBJ2-2. TRBV21-1 is a pseudogene locus. The length of the CDR3 is 17 residues. CDR3 nucleotides: TGTGCCAGCAGCAAAGAGCGGCCGGGGGCGTCCCTAGGGGAGCTGTTTTTT. Translation: CASSKERPGASLGELFF.

This clone has a single count. The rearrangement joins TRBV27 to TRBJ1-4; D is undetermined. The CDR3 covers 14 residues. CDR1 is MNHEY, CDR2 SMNVEV, per germline (reference sequence). Trimming stripped 3 bases from V and 0 bases from J, with 5 bases between. The CDR3 DNA follows: TGTGCCAGCAGTTTGAGGGCAACTAATGAAAAACTGTTTTTT. Translated, it gives CASSLRATNEKLFF.

The chain combines TRBV6-2 or TRBV6-3 with TRBJ2-3, with D possibly being TRBD2 (5 bases). The CDR3 sequence is 17 residues long. Per germline, CDR1 MNHEY and CDR2 SVGEGT. Trimming pared 6 bases from V and 3 bases from J, leaving 22 bases between. CDR3 DNA sequence: TGTGCCAGCAGCCCTCATATTTTAGCAAGGGAGACAGATACGCAGTATTTT. Its protein is CASSPHILARETDTQYF.

Remarks on this clone: This sample includes further DNA sequences coding for the same CDR3. The chain is built from TRBV7-9 and TRBJ1-1; 8 nucleotides match TRBD1. The length of the CDR3 is 14 residues. V trimming: 5 bases; J trimming: 5 bases; junction bases outside the gene matches: 7. Germline-derived CDR1 and CDR2 are SEHNR and FQNEAQ (reference sequence). CDR3 amino acids: CASSLQGVGTEAFF. Written as DNA, the CDR3 is TGTGCCAGCAGCCTACAGGGGGTAGGTACTGAAGCTTTCTTT.

The J gene is TRBJ1-6, the V gene TRBV28; no clear D. Trimming stripped 8 bases from V and 8 bases from J, with 13 bases between. Germline V lookup: CDR1 MDHEN, CDR2 SYDVKM. This CDR3 has 13 amino acids. CDR3 region: CASVANGDSPLHF. The CDR3 region has the DNA TGTGCCAGCGTTGCCAACGGGGATTCACCCCTCCACTTT.

The V gene is TRBV3-1 (or the pseudogene TRBV3-2), the J gene TRBJ1-2, with D perhaps TRBD1 (6 bases). The V gene lost 0 bases and the J gene lost 7 bases, with 9 bases spanning the gap. The CDR3 is made up of 13 amino acids. The germline V gene has CDR1 LGHDT and CDR2 YNNKEL (reference sequence). The CDR3 sequence: CASSQEGAIGYTF. Written as DNA, the CDR3 is TGTGCCAGCAGCCAAGAGGGGGCAATTGGCTACACCTTC.

The J gene is TRBJ1-2, the V gene TRBV4-1; the D is unclear. The CDR3 loop spans 15 amino acids. The germline V and J ends were trimmed by 0 bases and 0 bases, with 8 bases remaining between them. Germline V gives CDR1 MGHRA, CDR2 YSYEKL. CDR3 in amino acids: CASSQDVGANYGYTF. CDR3 coding DNA: TGCGCCAGCAGCCAAGATGTGGGAGCTAACTATGGCTACACCTTC.

The chain employs TRBV6-1 and TRBJ1-3; D is uncertain. The CDR3 covers 15 residues. Trimming took 3 bases from V and 0 from J, leaving 9 bases between them. The germline V gene encodes CDR1 MNHNS and CDR2 SASEGT. The CDR3 coding sequence is TGTGCCAGCAGTGATCTGACGGTCTCTGGAAACACCATATATTTT. This translates into CASSDLTVSGNTIYF.

This chain uses TRBV7-8 with TRBJ1-2, with TRBD1 as a possible D gene (6 bases). CDR3 length: 15 amino acids. The V gene's germline CDR1 is SGHVS and CDR2 FQNEAQ. V was pared by 1 base and J by 0 bases, with 9 bases between. CDR3 sequence reads: CASSLVRTANYGYTF. The CDR3 region has the DNA TGTGCCAGCAGCTTAGTTCGGACAGCTAACTATGGCTACACCTTC.

A word on this clone: The sample has other DNA sequences that encode this CDR3 too. The chain links TRBV28 to TRBJ2-1; the D is unclear. The CDR3 runs to 12 residues. Germline CDR1 is MDHEN and CDR2 is SYDVKM. The V end lost 3 bases, the J end lost 6 bases, and 6 bases lay between the germline ends. The DNA of the CDR3 is TGTGCCAGCAGTTTCCCACCCAATGAGCAGTTCTTC. Its translation is CASSFPPNEQFF.

The chain combines TRBV6-5 with TRBJ1-2; 7 bases fit TRBD1. Looked up from germline, CDR1 is MNHEY and CDR2 is SVGAGI. The CDR3 sequence is 12 residues long. V shed 6 bases, J shed 3 bases, and the junction held 1 base outside the gene matches. For the CDR3, the DNA is TGTGCCAGCAGGCAGGGGGACTATGGCTACACCTTC. It yields the protein CASRQGDYGYTF.

The chain joins TRBV10-3 to TRBJ2-7, with TRBD2 matching 7 bases. CDR3 length: 15 amino acids. Germline V gene lookup returns CDR1 ENHRY and CDR2 SYGVKD. With 3 bases clipped from V and 3 bases from J, the junction kept 8 bases outside the gene matches. As DNA, the CDR3 is TGTGCCATCAGTGAACTTGCGGGAGTCAGCTACGAGCAGTACTTC. Translated, it gives CAISELAGVSYEQYF.

This sequence joins TRBV2 and TRBJ1-5, with TRBD1 as a possible D gene (6 bases). Germline V gene sequence: CDR1 SNHLY, CDR2 FYNNEI. Trimming took 0 bases from V and 2 from J, leaving 14 bases between them. This CDR3 is 17 amino acids long. The CDR3 region is CASSEAPGRQGNQPQHF. The CDR3 nucleotides read TGTGCCAGCAGTGAAGCTCCCGGCCGACAGGGCAATCAGCCCCAGCATTTT.

The chain uses TRBV18 and TRBJ2-7; D uncertain. The germline V gene encodes CDR1 KGHSH and CDR2 LQKENI. The CDR3 runs 13 residues. V lost 4 bases and J 5 bases, leaving 12 bases between the germline ends. The DNA of the CDR3 is TGTGCCAGCTCACTGAAGGGTCCCCACGAGCAGTACTTC. Translation: CASSLKGPHEQYF.

The rearrangement uses TRBV30 and TRBJ2-2, with 9 bases identical to TRBD1. Germline-derived CDR1 and CDR2 are GTSNPN and SVGIG (reference sequence). The junction had 9 bases not matched to a gene; V was cut back by 7 bases and J by 6 bases. CDR3 length equals 14 residues. CDR3 protein: CASDRGKTPGELFF. In DNA form, the CDR3 reads TGTGCCTCCGACAGGGGGAAAACCCCCGGGGAGCTGTTTTTT.

The CDR3 DNA reads TGCGCCAGCAGTCTAGCCGCTCCCACAGATACGCAGTATTTT. As protein: CASSLAAPTDTQYF. This rearrangement joins TRBV5-1 to TRBJ2-3; a possible D gene is TRBD2 (5 bases). V was shortened by 5 bases and J by 2 bases, with 12 bases between the two germline ends. The CDR3 runs to 14 residues. The V gene's germline CDR1 is SGHRS and CDR2 YFSETQ.

V gene TRBV28 combines with J gene TRBJ1-2; possible D gene TRBD1, 5 bases. This CDR3 contains 13 residues. Trimming removed 6 bases at V and 6 bases at J, with 14 bases between. Germline V gives CDR1 MDHEN, CDR2 SYDVKM. CDR3 nucleotides: TGTGCCAGCAGCTTCCAGGGATTTAATGGCTACACCTTC. Translated: CASSFQGFNGYTF.

Here the CDR3 DNA reads TGCGCCAGCAGCCAACCTTCTAGGCGGGGAAACACCATATATTTT. This encodes CASSQPSRRGNTIYF. V gene TRBV4-1 combines with J gene TRBJ1-3; unclear D gene. The CDR3 is 15 amino acids. Germline V gives CDR1 MGHRA, CDR2 YSYEKL. V lost 2 bases and J lost 4, with 12 bases in between.

The J gene is TRBJ2-7, the V gene TRBV4-3; D uncertain. CDR3 length: 14 amino acids. The V end was cut by 0 bases, the J end by 2 bases, with 8 bases between. Germline-derived CDR1 and CDR2 are LGHNA and YSLEER. The CDR3 nucleotides are TGCGCCAGCAGCCAAGATAGCTCAACCTACGAGCAGTACTTC. Residues: CASSQDSSTYEQYF.

The gene calls are TRBV7-2 and TRBJ2-7, with D perhaps TRBD2 (5 bases). The CDR3 loop spans 15 amino acids. The germline V and J ends were trimmed by 4 bases and 4 bases, with 17 bases remaining between them. Germline V CDR1 and CDR2: SGHTA, FQGNSA. The CDR3 region is CASSWSGGQKYEQYF. DNA for the CDR3: TGTGCCAGCAGCTGGTCGGGCGGGCAGAAATACGAGCAGTACTTC.